This TCR beta chain was captured by sequencing in a study of blood T cell repertoires in COVID-19. Trimming shortened V by 0 bases and J by 2 bases, and 2 bases separated the two germline ends. CDR3 length equals 13 residues. Germline CDR1 SGHNT, CDR2 YENEEA. In this sample, this clone turned up a few times. Generated by immunoSEQ multiplex PCR, the TCRdb table keeps only in-frame clones and is missing some. The table shows tens of thousands of clones, with around 85% occurring only once. Sequenced: peripheral blood. V usage is TRBV11-3 and J usage is TRBJ1-3; D not resolved. This sequence originates from a man at least 80 years old with acute or convalescent COVID-19. The CDR3 bases are TGTGCCAGCAGCTTAGACGCTGGAAACACCATATATTTT. Encoded protein: CASSLDAGNTIYF.